Included here is one TCR beta chain sequence, with context. What it binds is unknown. This specimen belongs to a study of T-cell reconstitution after alpha-beta-depleted transplantation in children. Study-level findings and limits: About two months after transplant, alpha-beta T cells reportedly came from several hundred expanded graft clones. Surviving recipient T cells and thymic progenitors accounted for the high day-60 TCRbeta diversity observed in some patients.

Preparing the TCRbeta library involved the use of unique molecular identifiers. MiXCR was run by TCRdb on the PCR reads, yielding one entry per CDR3 protein. This table holds about 1,000,000 distinct CDR3 sequences, under 30% found once. There are 15 residues in the CDR3. V was shortened by 0 bases and J by 7 bases, with 13 bases between the two germline ends. CDR1 and CDR2 (germline): SGHAT, FQNNGV. The sequencing used PBMCs, mostly from graft donor cells, collected 360 days after TCRalphabeta/CD19-depleted stem cell transplant. The sequence came from a boy under two years old who had a stem cell transplant for SCID, so the T cells may come from the graft donor. The genes are TRBV11-2 and TRBJ2-1; D not certain. The CDR3 nucleotides are TGTGCCAGCAGCTTAGATCTTATGGTGGTAAATGAGCAGTTCTTC. Protein product: CASSLDLMVVNEQFF.